The rows below give T cell receptor beta chains drawn from one sample of a study of molecular identifiers for immune sequencing clone quantification. Each CDR3 protein is one row after TCRdb ran MiXCR on the PCR reads. The sample gives under 650,000 distinct CDR3 sequences, 20% of which show up once; about 0.9% is in the top ten. The specimen sequenced was naive CD8+ T cells from blood, with Jurkat cell RNA spiked in. These receptors originate from a human donor in good health. Some libraries in this study had Jurkat cell RNA spiked in. Both conserved end residues are part of each CDR3. Fields, in order: clone size, J gene, CDR3 length, V gene, D gene, CDR3 DNA, CDR3 protein. D genes are given only for firm matches. Part of the rows lack a size; the others show once, few, many or a class for expanded clones.

size: few
J: TRBJ2-3
length: 15
V: TRBV5-8
D: .
DNA: TGTGCCAGCAGCCTCAGGGGACCCACGAGAGATACGCAGTATTTT
CDR3: CASSLRGPTRDTQYF

size: .
J: TRBJ2-1
length: 17
V: TRBV4-3
D: TRBD2
DNA: TGCGCCAGCAGCCCCCGGACTAGCGGGGGGGATTACAATGAGCAGTTCTTC
CDR3: CASSPRTSGGDYNEQFF

size: many
J: TRBJ1-1
length: 15
V: TRBV7-9
D: .
DNA: TGTGCCAGCAGCTTAGAAGGGTCTTTGAACACTGAAGCTTTCTTT
CDR3: CASSLEGSLNTEAFF

size: many
J: TRBJ2-4
length: 18
V: TRBV20-1
D: .
DNA: TGCAGTGCTAGAGACAGCGAGTATTATACCATAGCCAAAAACATTCAGTACTTC
CDR3: CSARDSEYYTIAKNIQYF

size: few
J: TRBJ2-1
length: 16
V: TRBV9
D: TRBD1
DNA: TGTGCCAGCAGCGTAGAGGACAGGGGGATTTACAATGAGCAGTTCTTC
CDR3: CASSVEDRGIYNEQFF

size: .
J: TRBJ2-7
length: 13
V: TRBV27
D: .
DNA: TGTGCCAGCACCATGGGGCAGGGGGGCGAGCAGTACTTC
CDR3: CASTMGQGGEQYF

size: .
J: TRBJ2-1
length: 17
V: TRBV12-3/TRBV12-4
D: .
DNA: TGTGCCAGCAGTTCTCACCGGGACGGGTACTCCTACAATGGGCAGTTCTTC
CDR3: CASSSHRDGYSYNGQFF

size: many
J: TRBJ2-5
length: 15
V: TRBV5-1
D: .
DNA: TGCGCCAGCAGCCCCGCCTTAAACCACCAAGAGACCCAGTACTTC
CDR3: CASSPALNHQETQYF

size: many
J: TRBJ1-4
length: 16
V: TRBV6-5
D: .
DNA: TGTGCCAGCAGTTATCTTGCCTTCAGCAATAATGAAAAACTGTTTTTT
CDR3: CASSYLAFSNNEKLFF

size: many
J: TRBJ2-5
length: 16
V: TRBV7-9
D: .
DNA: TGTGCCAGCAGCACCACGATCCGGGGATCTCAAGAGACCCAGTACTTC
CDR3: CASSTTIRGSQETQYF

size: many
J: TRBJ2-3
length: 15
V: TRBV12-3/TRBV12-4
D: TRBD2
DNA: TGTGCCAGCAGCCCTAGCGGGGCAAGCACAGATACGCAGTATTTT
CDR3: CASSPSGASTDTQYF

size: many
J: TRBJ1-1
length: 14
V: TRBV6-5
D: .
DNA: TGTGCCAGCAGTGCCGGACAGATGAACACTGAAGCTTTCTTT
CDR3: CASSAGQMNTEAFF

size: few
J: TRBJ2-2
length: 16
V: TRBV7-9
D: TRBD2
DNA: TGTGCCAGCAGCTCGTCGACTAGCGCAGGGACCGGGGAGCTGTTTTTT
CDR3: CASSSSTSAGTGELFF

size: few
J: TRBJ1-6
length: 15
V: TRBV7-9
D: .
DNA: TGTGCCAGCAGCTCACTAACAGGGCCCAATTCACCCCTCCACTTT
CDR3: CASSSLTGPNSPLHF

size: .
J: TRBJ2-3
length: 17
V: TRBV19
D: TRBD2
DNA: TGTGCCAGTAGTCCCCGTTTAGCGGGAGCGTTCACAGATACGCAGTATTTT
CDR3: CASSPRLAGAFTDTQYF

size: many
J: TRBJ2-3
length: 15
V: TRBV6-5
D: .
DNA: TGTGCCAGCAGGAAAACGCAGTCGTACACAGATACGCAGTATTTT
CDR3: CASRKTQSYTDTQYF

size: many
J: TRBJ1-2
length: 14
V: TRBV5-4
D: .
DNA: TGTGCCGGAACCTCCGGGAAGGACCACTATGGCTACACCTTC
CDR3: CAGTSGKDHYGYTF

size: many
J: TRBJ2-4
length: 14
V: TRBV30
D: .
DNA: TGTGCCTGGAGTGAGGGGGGCGGAGGGGACATTCAGTACTTC
CDR3: CAWSEGGGGDIQYF

size: many
J: TRBJ1-1
length: 16
V: TRBV10-2
D: .
DNA: TGCGCCAGCAGTGATTGGAGGGGTCTCATGAACACTGAAGCTTTCTTT
CDR3: CASSDWRGLMNTEAFF

size: many
J: TRBJ2-5
length: 15
V: TRBV5-1
D: TRBD2
DNA: TGCGCCAGCAGCCCGGCCGGGGGGTATGGGGAGACCCAGTACTTC
CDR3: CASSPAGGYGETQYF